The clone carrying this TCR beta chain was picked up a small number of times. This record belongs to a study of T-cell memory formation after mild COVID-19. Study summary: Clusters were largely donor specific.

Barcoded TCR alpha and TCR beta cDNA libraries with UMIs came from 5'RACE using constant-segment primers. TCRdb independently ran MiXCR on the 5' RACE reads; one entry per CDR3 protein. This sample yields 70,000 to 100,000 distinct CDR3 sequences, of which less than 15% are seen a single time; 27% belongs to the top ten. Germline V gene lookup returns CDR1 DFQATT and CDR2 SNEGSKA (reference sequence). There are 16 residues in the CDR3. V dropped 3 bases and J dropped 0 bases, with 18 bases sitting between them. Input material: PBMCs or a T cell subset sorted from them (not recorded which). This chain connects TRBV20-1 to TRBJ2-7, with unresolved D. This sequence originates from an adult woman who had mild COVID-19 (a few samples of this study predate the infection). Cell type and time point are not known. The DNA for the CDR3 is TGCAGTGCTAGCGGCCGAGACCGGGCCTACTCCTACGAGCAGTACTTC. Translating gives CSASGRDRAYSYEQYF.